This T cell receptor (beta chain) was sequenced in a study of OX40 agonist ivuxolimab in advanced cancers. Study conclusions and caveats: Researchers did not determine the expanded peripheral T cells' antigen specificity. Nonresponders, in some cases, also had low normalized T-cell clonal expansion.

A note on this clone: The antigen is not known.

The repertoire was sequenced with immunoSEQ multiplex PCR; TCRdb's copy has only in-frame clones and lacks some. This table has 80,000 to 100,000 clones, roughly 88% appearing once. Per germline, CDR1 SGHTA and CDR2 FQGNSA. The germline V and J ends were trimmed by 3 bases and 6 bases, with 15 bases remaining between them. The CDR3 extends over 15 amino acids. This chain uses TRBV7-2 with TRBJ2-1, with D perhaps matching TRBD1 or TRBD2 (5 bases each). This clonotype was sampled from an adult with an advanced solid tumor such as melanoma, head and neck, liver or kidney cancer. This specimen was CD4+ or CD8+ T cells sorted from blood, taken in a trial of the OX40 agonist ivuxolimab. CDR3 coding DNA: TGTGCCAGCAGCTTTAATCGGGAAAGGGGCAATGAGCAGTTCTTC. It translates to CASSFNRERGNEQFF.